The source of this T cell receptor beta chain is a study of healthy donors' naive CD4 and CD8 T cells. Whole-study results and caveats: Most V and J genes were reportedly biased between naive CD4+ and CD8+ cells.

Naive T cells were sorted: CD4+CD8-CD45RO-CD45RA+ for CD4+, CD8+CD4-CD45RA+CD27bright for CD8+. TCR libraries were built from roughly 0.5 ug of total RNA by linear amplification. In the source study's methods: From four or five healthy donors, approximately 79,000 rearranged TCR alpha transcripts were sequenced. TCRdb itself ran the reads through MiXCR, one entry per CDR3 protein. For this entry, the V and J calls and clone size follow TCRdb and not the study's own pipeline. The repertoire holds about 180,000 distinct CDR3 sequences, with over 60% as singletons. Trimming took 3 bases from V and 3 from J, leaving 9 bases between them. The CDR3 contains 13 residues. Germline CDR1 and CDR2: MNHEY and SMNVEV (reference sequence). Notes on this clonotype: Its antigen is currently unknown.

This rearrangement joins TRBV27 to TRBJ2-7; D possibly corresponds to TRBD2 (6 bases). The clonotype was recovered from a pool of human donors in good health; the sample pools cells from several healthy donors. Sequencing input: naive CD4+ and CD8+ T cells sorted from blood, pooled from several donors. The CDR3, as DNA: TGTGCCAGCAGTTTTGGGGGAGGCTACGAGCAGTACTTC. Its protein is CASSFGGGYEQYF.